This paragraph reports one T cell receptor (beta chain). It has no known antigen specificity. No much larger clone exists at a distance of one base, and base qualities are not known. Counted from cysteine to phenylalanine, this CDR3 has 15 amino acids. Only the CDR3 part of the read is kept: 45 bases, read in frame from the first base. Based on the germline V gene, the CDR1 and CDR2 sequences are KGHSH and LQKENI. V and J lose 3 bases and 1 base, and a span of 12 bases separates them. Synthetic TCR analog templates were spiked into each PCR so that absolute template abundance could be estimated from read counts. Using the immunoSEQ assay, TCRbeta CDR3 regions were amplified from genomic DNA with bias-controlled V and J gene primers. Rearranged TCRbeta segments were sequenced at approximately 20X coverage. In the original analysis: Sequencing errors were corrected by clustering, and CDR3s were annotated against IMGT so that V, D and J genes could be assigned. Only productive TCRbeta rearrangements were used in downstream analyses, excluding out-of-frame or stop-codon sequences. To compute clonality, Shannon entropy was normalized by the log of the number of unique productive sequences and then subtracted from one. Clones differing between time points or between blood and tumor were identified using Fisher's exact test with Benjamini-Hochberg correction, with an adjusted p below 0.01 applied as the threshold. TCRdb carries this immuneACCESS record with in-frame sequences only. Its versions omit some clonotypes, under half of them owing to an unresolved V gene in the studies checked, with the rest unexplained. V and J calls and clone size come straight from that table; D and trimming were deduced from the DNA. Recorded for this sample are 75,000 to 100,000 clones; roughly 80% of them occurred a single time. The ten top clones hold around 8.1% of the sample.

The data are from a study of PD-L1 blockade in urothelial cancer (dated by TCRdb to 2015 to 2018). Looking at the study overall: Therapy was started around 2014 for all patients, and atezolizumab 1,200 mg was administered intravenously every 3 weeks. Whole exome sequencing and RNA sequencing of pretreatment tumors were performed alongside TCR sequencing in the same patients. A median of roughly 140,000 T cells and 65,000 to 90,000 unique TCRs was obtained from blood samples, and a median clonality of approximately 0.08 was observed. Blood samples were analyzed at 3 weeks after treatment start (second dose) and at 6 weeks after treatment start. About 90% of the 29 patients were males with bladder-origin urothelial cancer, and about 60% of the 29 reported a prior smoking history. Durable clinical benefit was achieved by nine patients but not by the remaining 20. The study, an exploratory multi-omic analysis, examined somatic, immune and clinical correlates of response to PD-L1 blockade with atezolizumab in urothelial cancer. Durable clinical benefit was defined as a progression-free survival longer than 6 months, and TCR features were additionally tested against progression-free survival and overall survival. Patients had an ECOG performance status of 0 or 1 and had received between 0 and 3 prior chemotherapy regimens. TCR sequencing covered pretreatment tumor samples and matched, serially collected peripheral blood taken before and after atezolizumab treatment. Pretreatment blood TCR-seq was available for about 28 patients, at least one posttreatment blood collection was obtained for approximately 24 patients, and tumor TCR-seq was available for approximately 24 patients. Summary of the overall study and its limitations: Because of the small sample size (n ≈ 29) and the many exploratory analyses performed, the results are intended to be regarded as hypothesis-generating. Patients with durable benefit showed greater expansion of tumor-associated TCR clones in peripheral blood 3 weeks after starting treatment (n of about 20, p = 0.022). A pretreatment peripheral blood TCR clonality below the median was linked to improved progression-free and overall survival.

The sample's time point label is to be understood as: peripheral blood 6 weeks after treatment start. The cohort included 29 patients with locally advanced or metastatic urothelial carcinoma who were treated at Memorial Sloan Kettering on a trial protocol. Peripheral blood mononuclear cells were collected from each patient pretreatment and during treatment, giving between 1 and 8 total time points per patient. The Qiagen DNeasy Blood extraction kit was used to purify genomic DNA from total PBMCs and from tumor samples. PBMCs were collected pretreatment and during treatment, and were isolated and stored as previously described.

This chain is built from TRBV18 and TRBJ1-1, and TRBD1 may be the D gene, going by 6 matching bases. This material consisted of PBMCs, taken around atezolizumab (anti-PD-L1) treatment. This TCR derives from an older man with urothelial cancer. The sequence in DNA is TGTGCCAGCTCACCGATGCCGGGACAGAACACTGAAGCTTTCTTT. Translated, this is CASSPMPGQNTEAFF.